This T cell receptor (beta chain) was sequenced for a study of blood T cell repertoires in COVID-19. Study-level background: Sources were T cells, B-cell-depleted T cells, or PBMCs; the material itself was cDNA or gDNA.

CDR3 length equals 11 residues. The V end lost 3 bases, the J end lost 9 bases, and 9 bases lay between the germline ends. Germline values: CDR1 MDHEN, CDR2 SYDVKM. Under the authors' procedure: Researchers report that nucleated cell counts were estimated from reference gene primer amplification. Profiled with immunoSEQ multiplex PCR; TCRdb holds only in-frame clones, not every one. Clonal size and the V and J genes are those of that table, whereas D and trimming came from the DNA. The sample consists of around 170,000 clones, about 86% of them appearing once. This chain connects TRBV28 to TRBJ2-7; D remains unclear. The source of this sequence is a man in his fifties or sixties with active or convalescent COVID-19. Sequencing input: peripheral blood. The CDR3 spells CASSFHLGQYF. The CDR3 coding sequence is TGTGCCAGCAGTTTCCACCTCGGGCAGTACTTC.